The text below deals with one TCR beta chain. As handled by the study authors: The authors estimated nucleated cell counts from reference gene primer amplification. Data came from immunoSEQ multiplex PCR; TCRdb stores just in-frame clones and leaves some out. The V and J calls and the clone size are those of that table, but D and trimming were determined from the DNA. The sample has about 240,000 clones; 84% are singletons. The data stem from a study of blood T cell repertoires in COVID-19. Study details: Researchers got acute and convalescent COVID-19 samples from the United States, Italy and Spain. Sources were T cells, B-cell-depleted T cells, or PBMCs; the material itself was cDNA or gDNA.

The sample was peripheral blood. The source is a man aged 50 to 60 with acute or convalescent COVID-19.

In nucleotides, the CDR3 is TGTGCCAGCAGCCCCATCCGGGACAGGGGAACTGAAGCTTTCTTT. It specifies CASSPIRDRGTEAFF. V usage is TRBV3-1 (or the pseudogene TRBV3-2) and J usage is TRBJ1-1; 10 bases line up with TRBD1. This CDR3 has 15 residues. From germline, CDR1 is LGHDT and CDR2 YNNKEL (reference sequence). The V gene end was trimmed by 4 bases and the J gene end by 5 bases; junction bases not matched to a gene: 7.